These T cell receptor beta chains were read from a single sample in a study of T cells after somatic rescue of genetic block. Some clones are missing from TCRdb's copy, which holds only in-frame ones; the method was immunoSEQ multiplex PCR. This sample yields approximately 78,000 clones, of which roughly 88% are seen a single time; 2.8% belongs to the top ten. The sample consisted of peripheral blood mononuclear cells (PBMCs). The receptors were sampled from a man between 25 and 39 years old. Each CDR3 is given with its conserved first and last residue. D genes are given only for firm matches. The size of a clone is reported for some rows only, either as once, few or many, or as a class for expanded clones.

CDR3aa: CASSSGQGSYEQYF; CDR3nt: TGTGCCAGCAGCTCAGGACAGGGATCCTACGAGCAGTACTTC; j_gene: TRBJ2-7; v_gene: TRBV13; d_gene: TRBD1; abundance: NA
CDR3aa: CAWTPGHRNSPLHF; CDR3nt: TGTGCCTGGACCCCGGGACACCGTAATTCACCCCTCCACTTT; j_gene: TRBJ1-6; v_gene: TRBV30; d_gene: NA; abundance: NA
CDR3aa: CASRHYRENERNTIYF; CDR3nt: TGTGCCAGCAGGCACTACAGGGAGAACGAAAGAAACACCATATATTTT; j_gene: TRBJ1-3; v_gene: TRBV11-2; d_gene: NA; abundance: NA
CDR3aa: CASSLGQGVNQPQHF; CDR3nt: TGCGCCAGCAGCTTGGGACAGGGGGTGAATCAGCCCCAGCATTTT; j_gene: TRBJ1-5; v_gene: TRBV5-1; d_gene: TRBD1; abundance: NA
CDR3aa: CASSSQAGTEAFF; CDR3nt: TGTGCCAGCAGTTCGCAGGCGGGGACTGAAGCTTTCTTT; j_gene: TRBJ1-1; v_gene: TRBV6-4; d_gene: NA; abundance: NA
CDR3aa: CASSPDYNEQFF; CDR3nt: TGTGCCAGCTCACCGGATTACAATGAGCAGTTCTTC; j_gene: TRBJ2-1; v_gene: TRBV18; d_gene: NA; abundance: NA
CDR3aa: CASSLIIGSSYNEQFF; CDR3nt: TGTGCCAGCAGCTTAATTATTGGGAGCTCCTACAATGAGCAGTTCTTC; j_gene: TRBJ2-1; v_gene: TRBV7-3; d_gene: NA; abundance: NA
CDR3aa: CASSSGLAGGEQFF; CDR3nt: TGTGCCAGCAGCTCGGGACTAGCGGGAGGCGAGCAGTTCTTC; j_gene: TRBJ2-1; v_gene: TRBV7-2; d_gene: TRBD2; abundance: NA
CDR3aa: CRPPQGAPEAFF; CDR3nt: TGCAGACCCCCCCAGGGGGCCCCTGAAGCTTTCTTT; j_gene: TRBJ1-1; v_gene: TRBV29-1; d_gene: TRBD1; abundance: NA
CDR3aa: CASSIGTNQPQHF; CDR3nt: TGTGCCAGCAGCATCGGGACAAATCAGCCCCAGCATTTT; j_gene: TRBJ1-5; v_gene: TRBV7-2; d_gene: NA; abundance: NA
CDR3aa: CASSQLAALTDTQYF; CDR3nt: TGTGCCAGCAGTCAGCTAGCGGCCCTCACAGATACGCAGTATTTT; j_gene: TRBJ2-3; v_gene: TRBV2; d_gene: TRBD2; abundance: NA
CDR3aa: CASSLDWDRGELFF; CDR3nt: TGCGCCAGCAGCTTGGACTGGGACCGCGGGGAGCTGTTTTTT; j_gene: TRBJ2-2; v_gene: TRBV5-1; d_gene: NA; abundance: NA
CDR3aa: CATRTETGRVSGYTF; CDR3nt: TGTGCCACCCGAACGGAGACAGGACGGGTTAGCGGCTACACCTTC; j_gene: TRBJ1-2; v_gene: TRBV6-1; d_gene: NA; abundance: NA
CDR3aa: CASSLFASSYEQYF; CDR3nt: TGTGCCAGCAGTTTATTTGCCAGCTCCTACGAGCAGTACTTC; j_gene: TRBJ2-7; v_gene: TRBV27; d_gene: NA; abundance: NA
CDR3aa: CASSVDPESTQYF; CDR3nt: TGTGCCAGCAGCGTAGATCCGGAATCGACGCAGTATTTT; j_gene: TRBJ2-3; v_gene: TRBV9; d_gene: NA; abundance: NA
CDR3aa: CASSLSQRTARGEQYF; CDR3nt: TGCGCCAGCAGTCTCTCGCAGCGAACTGCGCGGGGCGAGCAGTACTTC; j_gene: TRBJ2-7; v_gene: TRBV23-1; d_gene: NA; abundance: NA
CDR3aa: CASSPGTGLPYNEQFF; CDR3nt: TGTGCCAGCAGTCCCGGGACAGGGCTTCCCTACAATGAGCAGTTCTTC; j_gene: TRBJ2-1; v_gene: TRBV27; d_gene: TRBD1; abundance: NA
CDR3aa: CASGTGGDRYEQYF; CDR3nt: TGTGCCAGCGGGACGGGGGGGGATAGGTACGAGCAGTACTTC; j_gene: TRBJ2-7; v_gene: TRBV6-6; d_gene: TRBD2; abundance: NA
CDR3aa: CASSFTTSGRAREQYF; CDR3nt: TGTGCCAGCAGCTTCACTACTAGCGGGAGGGCCCGGGAGCAGTACTTC; j_gene: TRBJ2-7; v_gene: TRBV7-2; d_gene: TRBD2; abundance: NA
CDR3aa: CASSPSGDNSPLHF; CDR3nt: TGTGCCAGCTCACCATCGGGCGATAATTCACCCCTCCACTTT; j_gene: TRBJ1-6; v_gene: TRBV18; d_gene: NA; abundance: once
CDR3aa: CASSLFGGKPWETQYF; CDR3nt: TGTGCCAGCAGTTTGTTCGGGGGCAAACCTTGGGAGACCCAGTACTTC; j_gene: TRBJ2-5; v_gene: TRBV27; d_gene: NA; abundance: NA
CDR3aa: CASRRTSSSSNEQFF; CDR3nt: TGTGCCAGCAGGCGGACTAGCTCATCCTCCAATGAGCAGTTCTTC; j_gene: TRBJ2-1; v_gene: TRBV7-2; d_gene: TRBD2; abundance: NA
CDR3aa: CASSLRGGQIQPQHF; CDR3nt: TGTGCCAGCAGCTTACGTGGGGGGCAGATTCAGCCCCAGCATTTT; j_gene: TRBJ1-5; v_gene: TRBV7-2; d_gene: NA; abundance: NA
CDR3aa: CASTLDGDGPQHF; CDR3nt: TGTGCCAGCACCCTAGACGGGGACGGGCCCCAACATTTT; j_gene: TRBJ1-5; v_gene: TRBV2; d_gene: NA; abundance: NA
CDR3aa: CASSPGLAGSLTGELFF; CDR3nt: TGTGCCAGCTCACCAGGACTAGCGGGAAGCTTAACCGGGGAGCTGTTTTTT; j_gene: TRBJ2-2; v_gene: TRBV18; d_gene: TRBD2; abundance: NA
CDR3aa: CASREGQGSGANVLTF; CDR3nt: TGTGCCAGCAGAGAGGGACAGGGATCTGGGGCCAACGTCCTGACTTTC; j_gene: TRBJ2-6; v_gene: TRBV28; d_gene: TRBD1; abundance: once
CDR3aa: CASSLGQAQTQHF; CDR3nt: TGTGCCAGCAGCTTAGGCCAGGCCCAGACCCAGCATTTT; j_gene: TRBJ1-5; v_gene: TRBV7-9; d_gene: NA; abundance: NA
CDR3aa: CASSLGEMNTEAFF; CDR3nt: TGCGCCAGCAGCTTGGGCGAGATGAACACTGAAGCTTTCTTT; j_gene: TRBJ1-1; v_gene: TRBV5-1; d_gene: NA; abundance: NA
CDR3aa: CATSTPGQESNQPQHF; CDR3nt: TGTGCCACCAGTACACCGGGACAGGAAAGCAATCAGCCCCAGCATTTT; j_gene: TRBJ1-5; v_gene: TRBV15; d_gene: TRBD1; abundance: NA
CDR3aa: CASSLATGSRETQYF; CDR3nt: TGTGCCAGCAGCTTAGCTACAGGGAGCCGAGAGACCCAGTACTTC; j_gene: TRBJ2-5; v_gene: TRBV7-9; d_gene: NA; abundance: NA
CDR3aa: CASSPPGQTYGYTF; CDR3nt: TGTGCCAGCTCACCACCGGGGCAGACCTATGGCTACACCTTC; j_gene: TRBJ1-2; v_gene: TRBV18; d_gene: NA; abundance: few
CDR3aa: CATSPGGDGYTF; CDR3nt: TGTGCCACCTCCCCTGGCGGGGATGGCTACACCTTC; j_gene: TRBJ1-2; v_gene: TRBV11-2; d_gene: NA; abundance: NA
CDR3aa: CACKTGITEAFF; CDR3nt: TGTGCCTGCAAGACAGGGATCACTGAAGCTTTCTTT; j_gene: TRBJ1-1; v_gene: TRBV30; d_gene: TRBD1; abundance: NA
CDR3aa: CASSFEAGGPYEQYF; CDR3nt: TGTGCCAGCAGCTTTGAAGCGGGGGGGCCGTACGAGCAGTACTTC; j_gene: TRBJ2-7; v_gene: TRBV5-4; d_gene: TRBD2; abundance: NA
CDR3aa: CASRIDRFSGNTIYF; CDR3nt: TGTGCCAGCCGTATCGACCGATTCTCTGGAAACACCATATATTTT; j_gene: TRBJ1-3; v_gene: TRBV6-5; d_gene: NA; abundance: NA
CDR3aa: CASSLGPSGGNEQFF; CDR3nt: TGTGCCAGCAGCTTGGGCCCCTCGGGGGGCAATGAGCAGTTCTTC; j_gene: TRBJ2-1; v_gene: TRBV5-6; d_gene: TRBD2; abundance: NA
CDR3aa: CASSQAWAGGYEQYF; CDR3nt: TGCGCCAGCAGCCAAGCCTGGGCAGGGGGCTACGAGCAGTACTTC; j_gene: TRBJ2-7; v_gene: TRBV4-3; d_gene: TRBD1; abundance: NA
CDR3aa: CASSENSPGKLFF; CDR3nt: TGTGCCAGCAGTGAGAACTCACCGGGAAAACTGTTTTTT; j_gene: TRBJ1-4; v_gene: TRBV2; d_gene: NA; abundance: NA
CDR3aa: CASSQPARSEQFF; CDR3nt: TGCGCCAGCAGCCAACCTGCGAGATCGGAGCAGTTCTTC; j_gene: TRBJ2-1; v_gene: TRBV4-1; d_gene: NA; abundance: NA
CDR3aa: CSVDRLGGNTEAFF; CDR3nt: TGCAGCGTTGATCGACTCGGTGGGAACACTGAAGCTTTCTTT; j_gene: TRBJ1-1; v_gene: TRBV29-1; d_gene: NA; abundance: NA
CDR3aa: CASSPYGTGGPEAFF; CDR3nt: TGTGCCAGCAGCCCGTACGGGACAGGGGGCCCTGAAGCTTTCTTT; j_gene: TRBJ1-1; v_gene: TRBV7-9; d_gene: TRBD1; abundance: NA
CDR3aa: CASSNRERARRDTQYF; CDR3nt: TGTGCCAGCAGCAACAGGGAAAGGGCTCGAAGAGATACGCAGTATTTT; j_gene: TRBJ2-3; v_gene: TRBV21-1; d_gene: NA; abundance: NA
CDR3aa: CASSKRVAWCF; CDR3nt: TGTGCCAGCAGCAAAAGGGTAGCTTGGTGCTTC; j_gene: TRBJ2-4; v_gene: TRBV21-1; d_gene: NA; abundance: NA
CDR3aa: CASSWTGDFEAFF; CDR3nt: TGCGCCAGCAGCTGGACAGGGGACTTTGAAGCTTTCTTT; j_gene: TRBJ1-1; v_gene: TRBV5-1; d_gene: TRBD1; abundance: NA
CDR3aa: CASSPGTAGEQYF; CDR3nt: TGTGCCAGCAGCCCCGGGACAGCAGGCGAGCAGTACTTC; j_gene: TRBJ2-7; v_gene: TRBV11-2; d_gene: TRBD1; abundance: NA